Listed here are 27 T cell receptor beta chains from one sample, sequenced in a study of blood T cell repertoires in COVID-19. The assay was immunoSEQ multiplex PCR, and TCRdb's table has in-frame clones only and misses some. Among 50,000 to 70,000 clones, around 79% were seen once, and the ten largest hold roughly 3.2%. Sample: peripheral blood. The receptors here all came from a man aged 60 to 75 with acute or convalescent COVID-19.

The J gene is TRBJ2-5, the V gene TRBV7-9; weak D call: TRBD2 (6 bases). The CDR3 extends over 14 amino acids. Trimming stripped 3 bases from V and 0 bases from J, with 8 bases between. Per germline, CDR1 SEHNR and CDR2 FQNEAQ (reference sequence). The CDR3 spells CASSFRRDQETQYF. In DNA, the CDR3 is TGTGCCAGCAGCTTTAGGAGGGACCAAGAGACCCAGTACTTC.

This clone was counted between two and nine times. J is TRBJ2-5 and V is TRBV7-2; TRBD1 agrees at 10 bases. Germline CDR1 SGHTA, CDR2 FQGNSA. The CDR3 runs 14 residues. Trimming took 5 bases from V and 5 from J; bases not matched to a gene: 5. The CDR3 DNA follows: TGTGCCAGCAGCAGACAGGGGGCTTGGGAGACCCAGTACTTC. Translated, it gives CASSRQGAWETQYF. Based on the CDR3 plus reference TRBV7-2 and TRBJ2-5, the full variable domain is GAGVSQSPSNKVTEKGKDVELRCDPISGHTALYWYRQSLGQGLEFLIYFQGNSAPDKSGLPSDRFSAERTGGSVSTLTIQRTQQEDSAVYLCASSRQGAWETQYFGPGTRLLVL.

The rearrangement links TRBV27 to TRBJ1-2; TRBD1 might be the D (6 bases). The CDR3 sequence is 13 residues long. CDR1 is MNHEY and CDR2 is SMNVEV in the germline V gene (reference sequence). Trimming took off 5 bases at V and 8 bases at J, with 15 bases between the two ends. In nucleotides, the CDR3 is TGTGCCAGCAGTCACTCAGCGAGGGGGGGCTACACCTTC. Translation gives CASSHSARGGYTF.

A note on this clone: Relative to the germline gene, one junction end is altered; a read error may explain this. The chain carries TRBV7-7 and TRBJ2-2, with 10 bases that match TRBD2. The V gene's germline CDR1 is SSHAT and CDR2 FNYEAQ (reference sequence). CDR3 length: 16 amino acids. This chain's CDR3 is CASSPWSSGGPGELFF. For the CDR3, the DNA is TGTGCTAGCAGCCCCTGGTCTAGCGGGGGCCCCGGGGAGCTGTTTTTT.

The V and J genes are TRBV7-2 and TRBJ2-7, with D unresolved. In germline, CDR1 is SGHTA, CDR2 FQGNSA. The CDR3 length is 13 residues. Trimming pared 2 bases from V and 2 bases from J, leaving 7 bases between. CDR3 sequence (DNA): TGTGCCAGCAGCTTACGTCCCCCCTACGAGCAGTACTTC. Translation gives CASSLRPPYEQYF.

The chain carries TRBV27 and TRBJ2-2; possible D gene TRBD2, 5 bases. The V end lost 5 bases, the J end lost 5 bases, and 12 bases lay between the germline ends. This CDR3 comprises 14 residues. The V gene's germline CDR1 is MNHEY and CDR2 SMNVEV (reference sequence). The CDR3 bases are TGTGCCAGCAGTCCCTCCCCGGGGACCGGGGAGCTGTTTTTT. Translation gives CASSPSPGTGELFF.

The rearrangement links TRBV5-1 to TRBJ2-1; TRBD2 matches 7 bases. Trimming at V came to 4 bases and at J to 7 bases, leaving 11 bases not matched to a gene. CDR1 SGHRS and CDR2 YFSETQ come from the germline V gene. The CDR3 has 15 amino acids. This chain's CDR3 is CASSTYSGGSNEQFF. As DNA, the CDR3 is TGCGCCAGCAGCACGTACTCGGGGGGTTCTAATGAGCAGTTCTTC.

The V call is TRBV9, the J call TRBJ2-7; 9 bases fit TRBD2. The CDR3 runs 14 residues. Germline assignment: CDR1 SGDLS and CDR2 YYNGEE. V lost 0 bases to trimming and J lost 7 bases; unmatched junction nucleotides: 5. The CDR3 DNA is TGTGCCAGCAGCGTAGATAGCGGGGGAGGGGAGCAGTACTTC. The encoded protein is CASSVDSGGGEQYF.

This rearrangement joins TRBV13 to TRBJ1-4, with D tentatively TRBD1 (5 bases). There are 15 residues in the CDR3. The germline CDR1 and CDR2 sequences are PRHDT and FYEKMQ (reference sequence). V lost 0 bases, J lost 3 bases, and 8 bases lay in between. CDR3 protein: CASSLGGTSNEKLFF. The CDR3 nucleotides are TGTGCCAGCAGCTTAGGAGGGACTTCTAATGAAAAACTGTTTTTT.

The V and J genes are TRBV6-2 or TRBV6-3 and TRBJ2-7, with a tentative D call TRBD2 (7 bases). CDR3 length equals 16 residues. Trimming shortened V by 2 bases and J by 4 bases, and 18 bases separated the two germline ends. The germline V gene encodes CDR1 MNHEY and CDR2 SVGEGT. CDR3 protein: CASSYGGGRVSYEQYF. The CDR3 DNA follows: TGTGCCAGCAGTTACGGCGGGGGCAGGGTATCGTACGAGCAGTACTTC.

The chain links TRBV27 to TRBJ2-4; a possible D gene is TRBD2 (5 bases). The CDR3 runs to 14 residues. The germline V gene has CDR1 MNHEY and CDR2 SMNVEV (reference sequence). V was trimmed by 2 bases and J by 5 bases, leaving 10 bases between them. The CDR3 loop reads CASSLSRAENIQYF. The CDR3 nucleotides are TGTGCCAGCAGTTTAAGTAGAGCGGAAAACATTCAGTACTTC.

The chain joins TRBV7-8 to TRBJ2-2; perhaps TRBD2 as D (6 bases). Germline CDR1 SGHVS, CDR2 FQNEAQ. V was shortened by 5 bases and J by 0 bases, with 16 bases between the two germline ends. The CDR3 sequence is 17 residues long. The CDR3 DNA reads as TGTGCCAGCAGCCTTAAGGCCGGGACTTCGAACACCGGGGAGCTGTTTTTT. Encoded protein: CASSLKAGTSNTGELFF.

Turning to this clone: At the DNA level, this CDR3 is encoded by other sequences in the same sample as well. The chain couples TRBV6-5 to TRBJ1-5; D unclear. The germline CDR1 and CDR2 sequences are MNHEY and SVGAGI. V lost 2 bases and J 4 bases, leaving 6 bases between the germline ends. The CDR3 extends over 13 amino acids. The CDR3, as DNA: TGTGCCAGCAGTTACGAGCTTAATCAGCCCCAGCATTTT. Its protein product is CASSYELNQPQHF.

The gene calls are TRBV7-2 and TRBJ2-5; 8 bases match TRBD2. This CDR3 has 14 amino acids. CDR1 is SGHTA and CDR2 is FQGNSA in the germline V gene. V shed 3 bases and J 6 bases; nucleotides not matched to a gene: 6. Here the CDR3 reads CASSLLRGAQTQYF. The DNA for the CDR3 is TGTGCCAGCAGCTTGCTGCGGGGGGCGCAGACCCAGTACTTC. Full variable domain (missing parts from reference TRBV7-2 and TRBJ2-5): GAGVSQSPSNKVTEKGKDVELRCDPISGHTALYWYRQSLGQGLEFLIYFQGNSAPDKSGLPSDRFSAERTGGSVSTLTIQRTQQEDSAVYLCASSLLRGAQTQYFGPGTRLLVL.

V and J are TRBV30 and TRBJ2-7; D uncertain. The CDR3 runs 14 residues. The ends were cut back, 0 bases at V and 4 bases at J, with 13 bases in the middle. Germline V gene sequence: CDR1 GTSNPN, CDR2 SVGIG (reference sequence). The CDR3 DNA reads TGTGCCTGGAGTGTCTACCGGTCCGGGTACGAGCAGTACTTC. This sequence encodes CAWSVYRSGYEQYF.

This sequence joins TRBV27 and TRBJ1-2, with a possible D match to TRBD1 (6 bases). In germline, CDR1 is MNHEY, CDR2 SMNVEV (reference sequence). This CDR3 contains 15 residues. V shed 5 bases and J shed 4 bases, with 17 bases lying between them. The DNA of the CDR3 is TGTGCCAGCAGTACACGGACAGACCGAATCTATGGCTACACCTTC. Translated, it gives CASSTRTDRIYGYTF.

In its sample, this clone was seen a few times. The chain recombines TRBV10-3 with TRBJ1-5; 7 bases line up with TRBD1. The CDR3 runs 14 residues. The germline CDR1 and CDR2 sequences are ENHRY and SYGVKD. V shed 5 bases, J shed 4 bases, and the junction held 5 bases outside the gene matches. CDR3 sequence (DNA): TGTGCCATCAGTCAGGGACAGATTAATCAGCCCCAGCATTTT. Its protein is CAISQGQINQPQHF.

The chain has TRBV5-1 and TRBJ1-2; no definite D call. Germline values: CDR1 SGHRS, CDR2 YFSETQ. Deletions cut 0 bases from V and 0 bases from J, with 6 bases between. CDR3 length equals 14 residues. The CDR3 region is CASSLDRANYGYTF. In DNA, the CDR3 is TGCGCCAGCAGCTTGGACAGAGCTAACTATGGCTACACCTTC.

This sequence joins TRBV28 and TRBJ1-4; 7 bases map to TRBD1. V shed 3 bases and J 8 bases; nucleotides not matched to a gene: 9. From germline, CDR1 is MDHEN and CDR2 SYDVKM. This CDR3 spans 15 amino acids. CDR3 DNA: TGTGCCAGCAGTTTCCTCGGGACAGAGGAGGAAAAACTGTTTTTT. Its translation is CASSFLGTEEEKLFF.

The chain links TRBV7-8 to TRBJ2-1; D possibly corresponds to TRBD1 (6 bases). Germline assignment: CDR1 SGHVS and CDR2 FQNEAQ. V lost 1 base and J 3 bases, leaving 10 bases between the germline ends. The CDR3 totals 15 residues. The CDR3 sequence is CASSLEGDNYNEQFF. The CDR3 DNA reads TGTGCCAGCAGCTTAGAGGGGGACAACTACAATGAGCAGTTCTTC.

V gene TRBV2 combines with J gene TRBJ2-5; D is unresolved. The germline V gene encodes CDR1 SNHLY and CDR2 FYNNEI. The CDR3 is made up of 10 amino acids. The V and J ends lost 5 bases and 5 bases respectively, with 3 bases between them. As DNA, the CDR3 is TGTGCCAGCAGTCTGGAGACCCAGTACTTC. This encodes CASSLETQYF.

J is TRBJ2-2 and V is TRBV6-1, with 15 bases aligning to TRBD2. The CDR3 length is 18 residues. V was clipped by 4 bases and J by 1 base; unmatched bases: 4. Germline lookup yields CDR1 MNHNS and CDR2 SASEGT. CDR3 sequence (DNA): TGTGCCAGCAGTGGGCCGGGACTAGCGGGGGGGAACACCGGGGAGCTGTTTTTT. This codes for CASSGPGLAGGNTGELFF.

CDR3 bases: TGCAGCGTAAAACGATCGGGGGACGAGCAGTACTTC. Residues: CSVKRSGDEQYF. This sequence joins TRBV29-1 and TRBJ2-7, with a possible D match to TRBD2 (6 bases). Germline CDR1 SQVTM, CDR2 ANQGSEA. This CDR3 has 12 amino acids. Trimming pared 6 bases from V and 5 bases from J, leaving 14 bases between.

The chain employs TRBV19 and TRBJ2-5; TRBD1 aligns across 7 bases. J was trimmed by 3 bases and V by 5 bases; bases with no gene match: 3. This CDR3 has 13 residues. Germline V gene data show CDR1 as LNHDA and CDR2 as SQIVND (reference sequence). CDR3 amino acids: CASSSQGEETQYF. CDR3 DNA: TGTGCCAGTAGTTCGCAGGGGGAAGAGACCCAGTACTTC.

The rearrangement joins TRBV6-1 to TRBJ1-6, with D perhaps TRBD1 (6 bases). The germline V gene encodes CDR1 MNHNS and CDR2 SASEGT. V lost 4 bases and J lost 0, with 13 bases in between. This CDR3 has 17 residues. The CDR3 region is CASSGTGWGSYNSPLHF. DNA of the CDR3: TGTGCCAGCAGTGGTACAGGGTGGGGCTCCTATAATTCACCCCTCCACTTT.

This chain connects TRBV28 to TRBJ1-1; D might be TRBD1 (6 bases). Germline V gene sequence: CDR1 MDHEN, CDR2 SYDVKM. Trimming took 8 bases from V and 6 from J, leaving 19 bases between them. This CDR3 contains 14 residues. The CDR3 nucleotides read TGTGCCAGCCTCGTCGGGGGGGCCGTACCTGAAGCTTTCTTT. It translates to CASLVGGAVPEAFF.

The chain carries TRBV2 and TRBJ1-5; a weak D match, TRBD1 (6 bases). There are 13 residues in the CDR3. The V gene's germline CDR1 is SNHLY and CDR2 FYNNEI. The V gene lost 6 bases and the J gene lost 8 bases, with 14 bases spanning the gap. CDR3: CASREQGLKPQHF. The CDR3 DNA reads TGTGCCAGCAGAGAACAGGGTTTAAAGCCCCAGCATTTT.